This TCR beta chain was retrieved from a study of Tregs in tolerant kidney transplant recipients. Here immunoSEQ multiplex PCR was the method, and the copy in TCRdb shows in-frame clones only, minus some. The table records fewer than 65,000 clones, approximately 85% of them present only once. This CDR3 has 13 residues. Germline V gene data show CDR1 as LNHDA and CDR2 as SQIVND (reference sequence). J lost 10 bases, V lost 5 bases, and 9 bases had no gene match. Turning to this clone: Its cognate antigen is unknown.

Study results and limitations: No direct test of biological reproducibility was done here. Validation in larger populations is needed because few patients were studied.

The source was Tregs from blood, collected before the transplant. This TCR derives from a human donor who received a combined kidney and bone marrow transplant. The V call is TRBV19, the J call TRBJ1-1, with 8 bases aligning to TRBD1. The CDR3 nucleotides read TGTGCCAGTAGTCCCGGGACAGGCCGCGGAGCTTTCTTT. It yields the protein CASSPGTGRGAFF.